Listed below are T cell receptor beta chains from one sample, sequenced in a study of Graves' ophthalmopathy and Graves' hyperthyroidism. Each CDR3 protein gets one entry after TCRdb re-called the multiplex PCR reads with MiXCR. This table holds roughly 480,000 distinct CDR3 sequences, approximately 14% found once. Sequencing used blood. The receptors stem from a woman in her twenties or thirties with Graves' ophthalmopathy. Each CDR3 is given with its conserved first and last residue. D genes are given only for firm matches. Rows give clone size only sometimes, using once, few, many, or a class for an expanded clone.

clone_size	j_call	v_call	d_call	cdr3_nt	cdr3_aa
-	TRBJ1-2	TRBV12-3/TRBV12-4	-	TGTGCCACCCAGGGGCGGAAGTATGGCTACACCTTC	CATQGRKYGYTF
many	TRBJ1-2	TRBV12-3/TRBV12-4	-	TGTGCCAGCAGTTTAGAGTCGCGCTATGGCTACACCTTC	CASSLESRYGYTF
many	TRBJ2-2	TRBV14	-	TGTGCCAGCAGCAAGGGACTTCGACCCGGGGAGCTGTTTTTT	CASSKGLRPGELFF
many	TRBJ2-7	TRBV28	TRBD1	TGTGCCAGCAGTACGGGACAGCCCTACGAGCAGTACTTC	CASSTGQPYEQYF
-	TRBJ2-5	TRBV6-1	TRBD1	TGTGCCAGCAGTGACACAGGGGTTGGAGAGACCCAGTACTTC	CASSDTGVGETQYF
many	TRBJ2-7	TRBV28	-	TGTGCCAGCAGTTTATTTCAGGTCTGGGAGCAGTACTTC	CASSLFQVWEQYF
-	TRBJ2-3	TRBV11-1	TRBD2	TGTGCCAGCAGCGACACTAGCGGGGGGGCCTTTGCGCAGTATTTT	CASSDTSGGAFAQYF
many	TRBJ1-1	TRBV2	-	TGTGCCAGCAGTGAAGCGGGGCGGACTGAAGCTTTCTTT	CASSEAGRTEAFF
many	TRBJ1-1	TRBV12-5	-	TGTGCTAGTGGTTTGGACATGAACACTGAAGCTTTCTTT	CASGLDMNTEAFF
many	TRBJ2-7	TRBV6-1	TRBD1	TGTGCCACCAGGAAAACACACAGGGGATCCTCCTACGAGCAGTACTTC	CATRKTHRGSSYEQYF
many	TRBJ1-2	TRBV6-5	-	TGTGCCAGCAGTTACTCGGGGGGGCTTGTTAACTATGGCTACACCTTC	CASSYSGGLVNYGYTF
-	TRBJ1-1	TRBV15	-	TGTGCCACCAGCAGAGTCGGGGAAAGTCACACTGAAGCTTTCTTT	CATSRVGESHTEAFF
many	TRBJ2-7	TRBV2	-	TGTGCCAGCAGTGAAGGCGGGGTGACAGAACCGTACGAGCAGTACTTC	CASSEGGVTEPYEQYF
many	TRBJ1-2	TRBV6-1	-	TGTGCCAGCAGTGAAGCTGGGCCCCTAGCTAACTATGGCTACACCTTC	CASSEAGPLANYGYTF